Listed below are T cell receptor beta chains from one sample, sequenced in a study of regulatory T cells in long-lasting Graves disease. Using its own MiXCR run on the multiplex PCR reads, TCRdb lists one record per CDR3 protein. The sample holds roughly 450,000 distinct CDR3 sequences, less than 25% seen once. The sample here was peripheral blood mononuclear cells (PBMCs), taken when the disease was refractory, from a patient treated with antithyroid drugs. The receptors originated from a female donor with Graves disease. CDR3s include the opening cysteine and the closing phenylalanine or tryptophan. The order of the fields is CDR3 protein, CDR3 DNA, clone size, V gene, CDR3 length, D gene, J gene. A D gene is named only where the DNA matches it firmly. Expanded clones get a size class; other rows say once, few or many, or leave the size out.

CASSPSGGFYNEQFF,TGTGCCAGCAGCCCCTCGGGAGGTTTCTACAATGAGCAGTTCTTC,few,TRBV6-1,15,TRBD2,TRBJ2-1
CASSLGDIGRQETQYF,TGTGCCAGCAGCTTAGGTGATATAGGACGGCAAGAGACCCAGTACTTC,NA,TRBV13,16,NA,TRBJ2-5
CASSRPALPTTIYF,TGTGCCAGCAGCCGCCCGGCTTTACCAACGACCATATATTTT,many,TRBV12-3/TRBV12-4,14,NA,TRBJ1-3
CASSRRTGFREKLFF,TGTGCCAGCAGTAGGCGGACAGGCTTCCGGGAAAAACTGTTTTTT,many,TRBV27,15,TRBD1,TRBJ1-4
CASLEEAIYSNQPQHF,TGTGCCAGCTTGGAGGAGGCCATTTATAGCAATCAGCCCCAGCATTTT,NA,TRBV6-1,16,NA,TRBJ1-5
CASSYGTGGLNTEAFF,TGCGCCAGCAGTTACGGGACAGGGGGCCTGAACACTGAAGCTTTCTTT,NA,TRBV5-1,16,TRBD1,TRBJ1-1
CASSIGGPANEQYF,TGTGCCAGTAGTATAGGGGGGCCGGCCAACGAGCAGTACTTC,NA,TRBV19,14,NA,TRBJ2-7
CASSQDLTGSYEQYF,TGTGCCAGCAGCCAAGATCTGACAGGATCCTACGAGCAGTACTTC,few,TRBV3-1,15,NA,TRBJ2-7
CACEGLAGGLSSYEQYF,TGTGCCTGCGAGGGGCTAGCGGGAGGGTTAAGCTCCTACGAGCAGTACTTC,few,TRBV30,17,TRBD2,TRBJ2-7
CASSSGLGRGGTGELFF,TGCGCCAGCAGCAGTGGATTAGGGAGGGGTGGCACCGGGGAGCTGTTTTTT,few,TRBV5-1,17,TRBD2,TRBJ2-2